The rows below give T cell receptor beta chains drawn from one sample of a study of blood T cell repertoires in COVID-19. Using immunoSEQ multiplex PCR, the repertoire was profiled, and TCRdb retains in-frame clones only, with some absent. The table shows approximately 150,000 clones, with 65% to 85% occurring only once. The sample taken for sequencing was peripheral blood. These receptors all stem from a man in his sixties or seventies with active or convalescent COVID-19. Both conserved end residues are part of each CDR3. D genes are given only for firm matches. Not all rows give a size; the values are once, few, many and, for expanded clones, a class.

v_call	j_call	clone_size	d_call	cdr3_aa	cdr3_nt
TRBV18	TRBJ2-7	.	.	CASSPAPGHEQYF	TGTGCCAGCTCTCCCGCCCCAGGGCACGAGCAGTACTTC
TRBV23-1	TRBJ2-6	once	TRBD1	CASSHRGQGTGANVLTF	TGCGCCAGCAGTCACCGCGGACAGGGAACTGGGGCCAACGTCCTGACTTTC
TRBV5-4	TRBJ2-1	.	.	CASSPGQNYNEQFF	TGTGCCAGCAGCCCCGGACAGAATTACAATGAGCAGTTCTTC
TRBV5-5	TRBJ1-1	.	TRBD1	CASSTGPGQGSSTEAFF	TGTGCCAGCAGCACAGGTCCGGGACAGGGAAGCAGCACTGAAGCTTTCTTT
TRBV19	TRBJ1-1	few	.	CASSLPRSSEAFF	TGTGCCAGTAGTTTACCCAGGTCAAGTGAAGCTTTCTTT
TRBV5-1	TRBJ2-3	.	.	CASSSRTAGTADTQYF	TGCGCCAGCAGCTCCCGGACAGCCGGAACGGCAGATACGCAGTATTTT
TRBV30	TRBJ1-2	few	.	CAWTYGGSGYGYTF	TGTGCCTGGACTTATGGGGGGTCCGGCTATGGCTACACCTTC
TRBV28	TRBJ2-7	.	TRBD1	CASSLGGTGVNEQYF	TGTGCCAGCAGTTTGGGTGGGACAGGGGTCAACGAGCAGTACTTC
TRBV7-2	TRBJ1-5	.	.	CASSGALSQPQHF	TGTGCCAGCAGTGGGGCTTTAAGTCAGCCCCAGCATTTT
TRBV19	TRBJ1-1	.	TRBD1	CASSIQGARTEAFF	TGTGCCAGTAGTATCCAGGGGGCGCGGACTGAAGCTTTCTTT
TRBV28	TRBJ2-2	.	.	CASSFSLMSNTGELFF	TGTGCCAGCAGTTTTTCCCTAATGTCGAACACCGGGGAGCTGTTTTTT
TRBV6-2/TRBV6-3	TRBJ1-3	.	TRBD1	CASSSRTGKGVLSSGNTIYF	TGTGCCAGCAGCTCCCGGACAGGGAAAGGCGTACTCAGCTCTGGAAACACCATATATTTT
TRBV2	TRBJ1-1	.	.	CASSVRAENTEAFF	TGTGCCAGCAGTGTCCGAGCGGAGAACACTGAAGCTTTCTTT
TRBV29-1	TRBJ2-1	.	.	CSVESGVSYNEQFF	TGCAGCGTTGAGAGCGGAGTCTCCTACAATGAGCAGTTCTTC
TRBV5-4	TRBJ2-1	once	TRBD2	CASSLGGRGDNEQFF	TGTGCCAGCAGCTTGGGTGGGCGGGGGGACAATGAGCAGTTCTTC
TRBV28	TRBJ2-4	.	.	CASGGNLAKNIQYF	TGTGCCAGCGGAGGAAACCTAGCCAAAAACATTCAGTACTTC
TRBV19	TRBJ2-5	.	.	CASSIVPAETQYF	TGTGCCAGTAGTATTGTCCCCGCGGAGACCCAGTACTTC
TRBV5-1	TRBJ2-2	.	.	CASSLAPAVPANTGELFF	TGCGCCAGCAGCTTGGCCCCAGCGGTTCCCGCGAACACCGGGGAGCTGTTTTTT
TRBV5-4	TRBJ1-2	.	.	CASSIRDSLFYGYTF	TGTGCCAGCAGCATACGGGACTCTCTTTTCTACGGCTACACCTTC
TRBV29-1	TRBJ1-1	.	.	CSVGPRQRNTEAFF	TGCAGCGTGGGGCCCAGACAAAGGAACACTGAAGCTTTCTTT